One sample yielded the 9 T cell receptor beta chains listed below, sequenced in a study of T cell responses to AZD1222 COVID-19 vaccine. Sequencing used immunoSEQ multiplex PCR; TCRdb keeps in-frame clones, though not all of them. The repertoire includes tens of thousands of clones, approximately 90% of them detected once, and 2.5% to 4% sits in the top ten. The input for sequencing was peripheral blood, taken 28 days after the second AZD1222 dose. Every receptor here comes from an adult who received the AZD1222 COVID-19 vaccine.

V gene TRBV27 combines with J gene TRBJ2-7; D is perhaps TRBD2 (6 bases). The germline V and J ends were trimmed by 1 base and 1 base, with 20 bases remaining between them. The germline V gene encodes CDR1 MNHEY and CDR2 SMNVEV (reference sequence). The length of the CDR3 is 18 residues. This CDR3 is CASSLLGMVGGGSYEQYF. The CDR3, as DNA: TGTGCCAGCAGTTTATTAGGTATGGTCGGGGGTGGATCCTACGAGCAGTACTTC.

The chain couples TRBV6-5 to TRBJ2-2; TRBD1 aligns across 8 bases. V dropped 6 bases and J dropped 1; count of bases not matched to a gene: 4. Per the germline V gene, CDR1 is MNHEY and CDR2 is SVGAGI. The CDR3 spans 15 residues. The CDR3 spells CASSQGTGNTGELFF. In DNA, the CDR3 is TGTGCCAGCAGCCAAGGGACAGGGAACACCGGGGAGCTGTTTTTT.

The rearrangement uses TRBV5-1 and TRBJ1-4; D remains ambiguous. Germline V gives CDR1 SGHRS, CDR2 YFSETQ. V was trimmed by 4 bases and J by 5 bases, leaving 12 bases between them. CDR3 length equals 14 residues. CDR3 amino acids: CASSPGGENEKLFF. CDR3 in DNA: TGCGCCAGCAGCCCTGGCGGGGAAAATGAAAAACTGTTTTTT.

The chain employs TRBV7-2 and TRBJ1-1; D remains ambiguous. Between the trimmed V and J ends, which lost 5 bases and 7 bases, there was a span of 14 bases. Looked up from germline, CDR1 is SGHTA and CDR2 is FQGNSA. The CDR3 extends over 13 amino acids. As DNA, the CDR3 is TGTGCCAGCAGCCCCCCCGCGGCGTTTGAAGCTTTCTTT. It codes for CASSPPAAFEAFF.

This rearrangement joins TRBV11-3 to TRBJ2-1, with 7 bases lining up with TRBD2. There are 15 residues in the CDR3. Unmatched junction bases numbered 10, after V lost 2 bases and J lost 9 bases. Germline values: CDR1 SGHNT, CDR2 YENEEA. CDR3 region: CASSLIPRGRGEQFF. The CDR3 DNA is TGTGCCAGCAGCTTAATCCCTCGCGGGAGAGGTGAGCAGTTCTTC.

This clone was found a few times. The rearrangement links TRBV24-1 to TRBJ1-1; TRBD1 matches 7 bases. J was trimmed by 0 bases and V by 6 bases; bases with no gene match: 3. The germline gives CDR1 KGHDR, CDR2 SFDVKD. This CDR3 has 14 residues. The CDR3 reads CATSSRGMNTEAFF. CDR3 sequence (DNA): TGTGCCACCAGTAGCAGGGGGATGAACACTGAAGCTTTCTTT.

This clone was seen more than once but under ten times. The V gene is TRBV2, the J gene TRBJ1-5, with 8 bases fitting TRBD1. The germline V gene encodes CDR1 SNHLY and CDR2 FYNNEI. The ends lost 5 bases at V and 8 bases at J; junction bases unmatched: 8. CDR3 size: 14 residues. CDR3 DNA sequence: TGTGCCAGCAGTTACCAGGGGGCTGAGGAGCCCCAGCATTTT. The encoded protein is CASSYQGAEEPQHF.

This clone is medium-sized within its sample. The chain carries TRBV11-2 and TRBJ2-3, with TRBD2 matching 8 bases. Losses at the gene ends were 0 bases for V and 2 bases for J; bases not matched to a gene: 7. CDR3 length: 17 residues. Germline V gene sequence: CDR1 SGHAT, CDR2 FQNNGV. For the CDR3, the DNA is TGTGCCAGCAGCTTAGAGGGAGCGGGAGCTCTCACAGATACGCAGTATTTT. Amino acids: CASSLEGAGALTDTQYF.

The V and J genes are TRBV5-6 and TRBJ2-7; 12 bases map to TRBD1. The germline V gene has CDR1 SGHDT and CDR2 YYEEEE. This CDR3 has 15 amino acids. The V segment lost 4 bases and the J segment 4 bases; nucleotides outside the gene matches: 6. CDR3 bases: TGTGCCAGCAGCACCGGGACAGGGGGCGGGTACGAGCAGTACTTC. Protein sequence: CASSTGTGGGYEQYF.